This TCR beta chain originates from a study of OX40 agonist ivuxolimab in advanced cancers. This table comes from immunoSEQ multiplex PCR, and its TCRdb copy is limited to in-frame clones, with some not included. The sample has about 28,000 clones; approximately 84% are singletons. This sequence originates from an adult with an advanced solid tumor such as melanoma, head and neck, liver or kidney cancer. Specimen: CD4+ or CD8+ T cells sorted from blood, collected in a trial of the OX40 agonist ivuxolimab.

CDR3 region: CASRYTGGGPWEQYF. CDR3 coding DNA: TGTGCCAGCAGGTATACGGGAGGAGGGCCTTGGGAGCAGTACTTC. This chain links TRBV27 with TRBJ2-7; 7 bases line up with TRBD2. Losses at the gene ends were 6 bases for V and 7 bases for J; bases not matched to a gene: 15. The CDR3 totals 15 residues. The germline gives CDR1 MNHEY, CDR2 SMNVEV (reference sequence).